The source of this T cell receptor beta chain is a study of T cell repertoires in cytomegalovirus infection (dated by TCRdb to the late 2010s). The study in broad terms: The HLA type of each donor mattered for the analysis, because public TCR beta signatures pointed to carriage of CMV infection along with the matching HLA type. The research as a whole found: The ex vivo response was dominated by HLA-C-restricted CMV-specific TCR beta clonotypes, which also provided the single most frequent clonotype in two of eight donors. In both this cohort and an independent roughly 360-donor cohort, the cumulative frequency of public TCR beta family members distinguished carriers of CMV infection plus the relevant HLA type.

The germline V gene gives CDR1 as KGHSH and CDR2 as LQKENI. The CDR3 spans 13 residues, from the cysteine through the phenylalanine. Only the CDR3 portion is preserved as DNA: 39 bases, with reading frame beginning at the first base. V and J are truncated by 1 base and 6 bases respectively, leaving an intervening sequence of 9 bases. Sequenced on an Illumina HiSeq 1500. In TCRdb, the public reads were trimmed at Q25 with fastp and aligned with MiXCR, with productive beta chains retained. Merged by CDR3 protein, the rows form single entries marked with the most common genes and DNA. The table for this sample lists around 530,000 distinct CDR3 sequences; 26% of them were counted only once. The top ten clonotypes cover around 14% of the sample. About this clonotype itself: Its antigen is unknown. Per-nucleotide qualities are absent, and no much larger clonotype sits a single base away.

Material: PBMCs. This TCR was sampled from a human donor in good health (CMV status not recorded). Some clones in this sample may be carry-over from other donors' samples. The rearrangement joined TRBV18 to TRBJ1-1; TRBD1 is a possible D gene, resting on 5 matching bases. The bases read TGTGCCAGCTCACCACTCAGGGTCGCTGAAGCTTTCTTT. Translated, this gives CASSPLRVAEAFF.